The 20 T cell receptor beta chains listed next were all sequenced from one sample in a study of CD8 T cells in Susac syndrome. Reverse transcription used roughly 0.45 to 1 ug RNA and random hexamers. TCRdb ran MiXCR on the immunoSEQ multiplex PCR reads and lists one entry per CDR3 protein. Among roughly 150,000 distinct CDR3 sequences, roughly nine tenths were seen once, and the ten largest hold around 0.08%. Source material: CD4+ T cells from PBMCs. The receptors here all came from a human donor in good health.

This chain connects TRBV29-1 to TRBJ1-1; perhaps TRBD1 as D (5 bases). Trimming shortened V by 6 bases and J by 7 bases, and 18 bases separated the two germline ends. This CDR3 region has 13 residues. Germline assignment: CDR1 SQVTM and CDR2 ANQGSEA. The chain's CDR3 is CSVQARALDEAFF. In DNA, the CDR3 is TGCAGCGTGCAAGCCAGGGCCCTAGATGAAGCTTTCTTT.

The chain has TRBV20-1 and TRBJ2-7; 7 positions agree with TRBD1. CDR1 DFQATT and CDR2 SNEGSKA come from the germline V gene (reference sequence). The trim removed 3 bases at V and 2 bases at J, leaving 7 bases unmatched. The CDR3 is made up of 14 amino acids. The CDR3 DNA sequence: TGCAGTGCTAGGGGGGACAGAAAAGCCTACGAGCAGTACTTC. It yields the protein CSARGDRKAYEQYF.

In DNA form, the CDR3 reads TGTGCCAGCTCACCAGACGTCGGCGGGAACACTGAAGCTTTCTTT. Translation: CASSPDVGGNTEAFF. J is TRBJ1-1 and V is TRBV18; D ambiguous. In germline, CDR1 is KGHSH, CDR2 LQKENI. This CDR3 region has 15 residues. Trimming removed 2 bases at V and 1 base at J, with 11 bases between.

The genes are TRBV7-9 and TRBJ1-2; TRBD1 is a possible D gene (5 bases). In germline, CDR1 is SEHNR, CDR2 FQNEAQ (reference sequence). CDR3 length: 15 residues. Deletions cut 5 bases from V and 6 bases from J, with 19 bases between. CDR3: CASSLRGTGEHGYTF. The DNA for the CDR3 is TGTGCCAGCAGCCTGCGAGGGACCGGCGAGCATGGCTACACCTTC.

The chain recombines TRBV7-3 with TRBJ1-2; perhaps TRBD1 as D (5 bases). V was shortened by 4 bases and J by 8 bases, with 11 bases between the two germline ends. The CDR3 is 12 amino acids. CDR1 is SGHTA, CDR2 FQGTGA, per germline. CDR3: CASSSQVVGYTF. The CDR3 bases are TGTGCCAGCAGCTCACAGGTCGTGGGCTACACCTTC.

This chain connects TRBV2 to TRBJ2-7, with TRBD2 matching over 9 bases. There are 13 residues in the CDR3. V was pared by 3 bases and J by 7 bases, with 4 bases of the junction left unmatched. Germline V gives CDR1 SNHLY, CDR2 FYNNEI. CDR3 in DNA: TGTGCCAGCAGTGACGCGGGGGGGCGTGAGCAGTACTTC. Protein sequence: CASSDAGGREQYF.

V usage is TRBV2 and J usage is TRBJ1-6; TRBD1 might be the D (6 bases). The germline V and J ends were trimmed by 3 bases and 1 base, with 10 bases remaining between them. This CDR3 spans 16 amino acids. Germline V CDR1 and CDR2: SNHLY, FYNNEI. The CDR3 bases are TGTGCCAGCAGTGAGCTACAGGGTTCCTATAATTCACCCCTCCACTTT. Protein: CASSELQGSYNSPLHF.

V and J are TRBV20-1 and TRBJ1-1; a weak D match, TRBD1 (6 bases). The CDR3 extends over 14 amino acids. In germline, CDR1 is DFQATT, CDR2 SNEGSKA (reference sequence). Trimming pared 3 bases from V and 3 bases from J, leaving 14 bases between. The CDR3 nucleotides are TGCAGTGCTAGTTCCGGCGAGGGGGACACTGAAGCTTTCTTT. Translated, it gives CSASSGEGDTEAFF.

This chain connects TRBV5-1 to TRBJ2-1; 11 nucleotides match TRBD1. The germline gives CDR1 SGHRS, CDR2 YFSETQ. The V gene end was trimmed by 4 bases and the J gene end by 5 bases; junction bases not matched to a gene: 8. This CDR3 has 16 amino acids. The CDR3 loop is CASSPYRDRGNNEQFF. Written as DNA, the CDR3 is TGCGCCAGCAGCCCATACCGGGACAGGGGGAACAATGAGCAGTTCTTC.

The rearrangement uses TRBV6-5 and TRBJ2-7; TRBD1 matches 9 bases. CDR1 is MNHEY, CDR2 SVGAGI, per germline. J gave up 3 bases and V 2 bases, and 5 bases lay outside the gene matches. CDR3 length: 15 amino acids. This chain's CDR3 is CASSYKWGQGYEQYF. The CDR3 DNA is TGTGCCAGCAGTTACAAGTGGGGACAGGGCTACGAGCAGTACTTC.

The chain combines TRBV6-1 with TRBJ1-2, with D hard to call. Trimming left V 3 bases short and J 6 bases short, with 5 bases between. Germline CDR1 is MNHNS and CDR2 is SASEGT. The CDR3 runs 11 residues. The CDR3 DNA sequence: TGTGCCAGCAGTGACGATGATGGCTACACCTTC. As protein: CASSDDDGYTF.

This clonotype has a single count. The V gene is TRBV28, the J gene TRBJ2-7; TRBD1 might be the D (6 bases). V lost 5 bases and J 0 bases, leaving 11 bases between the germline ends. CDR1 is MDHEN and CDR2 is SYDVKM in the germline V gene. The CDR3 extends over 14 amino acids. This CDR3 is CASSRRDTSYEQYF. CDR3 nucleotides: TGTGCCAGCAGTCGCCGGGACACCTCCTACGAGCAGTACTTC.

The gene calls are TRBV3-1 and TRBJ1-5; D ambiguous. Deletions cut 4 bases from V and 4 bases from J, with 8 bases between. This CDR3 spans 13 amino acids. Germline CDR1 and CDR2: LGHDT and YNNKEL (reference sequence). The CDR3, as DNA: TGTGCCAGCAGCCTTGGCGAAAATCAGCCCCAGCATTTT. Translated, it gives CASSLGENQPQHF.

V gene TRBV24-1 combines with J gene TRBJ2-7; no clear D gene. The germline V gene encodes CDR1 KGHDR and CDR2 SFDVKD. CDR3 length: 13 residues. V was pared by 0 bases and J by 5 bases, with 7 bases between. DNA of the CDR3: TGTGCCACCAGTGATTTGATGGGCCACGAGCAGTACTTC. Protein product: CATSDLMGHEQYF.

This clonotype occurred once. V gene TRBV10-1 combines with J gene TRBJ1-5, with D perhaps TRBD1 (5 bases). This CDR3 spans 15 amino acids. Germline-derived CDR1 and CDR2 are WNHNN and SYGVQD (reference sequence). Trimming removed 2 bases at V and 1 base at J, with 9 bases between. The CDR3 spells CASSERRQSNQPQHF. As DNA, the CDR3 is TGCGCCAGCAGTGAGCGGAGACAGAGCAATCAGCCCCAGCATTTT.

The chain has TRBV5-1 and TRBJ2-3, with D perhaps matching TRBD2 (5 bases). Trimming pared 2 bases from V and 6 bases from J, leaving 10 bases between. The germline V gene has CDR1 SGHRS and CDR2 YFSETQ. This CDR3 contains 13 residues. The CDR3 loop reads CASSFGERDTQYF. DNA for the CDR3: TGCGCCAGCAGCTTCGGGGAGAGGGATACGCAGTATTTT.

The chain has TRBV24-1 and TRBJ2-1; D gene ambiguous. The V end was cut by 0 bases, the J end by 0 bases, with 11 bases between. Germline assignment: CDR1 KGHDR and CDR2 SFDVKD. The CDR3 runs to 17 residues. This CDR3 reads CATSDLQVMSSYNEQFF. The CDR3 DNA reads TGTGCCACCAGTGATTTGCAAGTCATGAGCTCCTACAATGAGCAGTTCTTC.

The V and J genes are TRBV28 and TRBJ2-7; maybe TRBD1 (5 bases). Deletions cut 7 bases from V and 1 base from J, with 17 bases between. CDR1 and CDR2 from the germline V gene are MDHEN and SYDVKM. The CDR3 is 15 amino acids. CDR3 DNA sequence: TGTGCCAGCACCGTTCGGCAGGGCGGATCCTACGAGCAGTACTTC. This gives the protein CASTVRQGGSYEQYF.

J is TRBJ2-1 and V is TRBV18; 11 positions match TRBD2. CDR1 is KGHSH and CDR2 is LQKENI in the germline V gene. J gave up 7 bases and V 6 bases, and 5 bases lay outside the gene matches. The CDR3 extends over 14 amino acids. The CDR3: CASSPTSGENEQFF. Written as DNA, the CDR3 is TGTGCCAGCTCCCCGACTAGCGGGGAAAATGAGCAGTTCTTC.

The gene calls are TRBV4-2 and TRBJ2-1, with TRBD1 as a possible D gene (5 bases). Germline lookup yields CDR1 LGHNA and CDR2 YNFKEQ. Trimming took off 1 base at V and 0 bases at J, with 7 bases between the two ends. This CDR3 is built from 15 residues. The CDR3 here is CASSQVGPSYNEQFF. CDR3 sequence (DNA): TGTGCCAGCAGCCAAGTGGGGCCCTCCTACAATGAGCAGTTCTTC.